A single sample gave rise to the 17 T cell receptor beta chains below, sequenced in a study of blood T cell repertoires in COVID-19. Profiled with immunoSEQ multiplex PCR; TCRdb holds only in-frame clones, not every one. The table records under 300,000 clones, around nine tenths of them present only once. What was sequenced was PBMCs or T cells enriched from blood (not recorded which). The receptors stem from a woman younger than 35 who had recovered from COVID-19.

The CDR3 here is CASGLVPRAGMRDTQYF. The CDR3 DNA follows: TGTGCTAGTGGTTTGGTCCCCCGGGCGGGAATGCGAGATACGCAGTATTTT. The chain carries TRBV12-5 and TRBJ2-3; D is perhaps TRBD2 (6 bases). Germline CDR1 reads LGHNT; CDR2 reads FRNRAP. The CDR3 covers 17 residues. Trimming shortened V by 0 bases and J by 5 bases, and 18 bases separated the two germline ends.

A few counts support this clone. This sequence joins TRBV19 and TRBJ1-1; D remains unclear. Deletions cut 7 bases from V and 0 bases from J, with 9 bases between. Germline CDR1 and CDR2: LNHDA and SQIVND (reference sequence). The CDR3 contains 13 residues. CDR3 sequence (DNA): TGTGCCAGTACCACAGAGCTGAACACTGAAGCTTTCTTT. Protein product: CASTTELNTEAFF.

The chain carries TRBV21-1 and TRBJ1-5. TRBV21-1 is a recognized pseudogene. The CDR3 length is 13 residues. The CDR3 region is CASEGYSNQPQHF. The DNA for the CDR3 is TGTGCCAGCGAGGGATATAGCAATCAGCCCCAGCATTTT.

The CDR3 coding sequence is TGTGCCAGCAGCCGGGGACTAGCGGGAGAGGGAGGCTACGAGCAGTACTTC. Protein: CASSRGLAGEGGYEQYF. The rearrangement uses TRBV14 and TRBJ2-7, with 14 bases aligning to TRBD2. Germline V lookup: CDR1 SGHDN, CDR2 FVKESK. J was trimmed by 3 bases and V by 4 bases; bases with no gene match: 8. The CDR3 spans 17 residues.

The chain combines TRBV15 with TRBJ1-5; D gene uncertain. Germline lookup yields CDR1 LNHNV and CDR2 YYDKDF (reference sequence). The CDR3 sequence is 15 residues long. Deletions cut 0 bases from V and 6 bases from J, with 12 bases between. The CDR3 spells CATSRDPRASQPQHF. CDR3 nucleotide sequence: TGTGCCACCAGCAGAGATCCGAGGGCTAGTCAGCCCCAGCATTTT.

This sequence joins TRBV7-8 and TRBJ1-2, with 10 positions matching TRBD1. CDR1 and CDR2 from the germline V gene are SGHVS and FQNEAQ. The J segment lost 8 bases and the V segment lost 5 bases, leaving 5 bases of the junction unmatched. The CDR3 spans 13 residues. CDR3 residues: CASSRQGALGYTF. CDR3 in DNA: TGTGCCAGCAGCCGACAGGGGGCTCTCGGCTACACCTTC.

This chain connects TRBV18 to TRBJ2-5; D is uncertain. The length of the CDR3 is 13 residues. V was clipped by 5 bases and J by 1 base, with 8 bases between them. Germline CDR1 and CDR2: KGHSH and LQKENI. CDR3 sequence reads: CASSSSPQETQYF. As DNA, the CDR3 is TGTGCCAGCTCATCCTCCCCCCAAGAGACCCAGTACTTC.

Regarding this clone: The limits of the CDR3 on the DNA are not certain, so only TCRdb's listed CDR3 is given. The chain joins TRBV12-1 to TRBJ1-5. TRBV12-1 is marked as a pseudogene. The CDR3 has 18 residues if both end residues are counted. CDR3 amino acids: CASSFARGTHYSNQPQHF.

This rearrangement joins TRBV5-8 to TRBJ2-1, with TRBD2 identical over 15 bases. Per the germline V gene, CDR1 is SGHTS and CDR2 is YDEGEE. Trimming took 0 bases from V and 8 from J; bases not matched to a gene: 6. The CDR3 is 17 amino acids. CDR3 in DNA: TGTGCCAGCAGCTTGGGGACTAGCGGGGGGGCGTTCGATGAGCAGTTCTTC. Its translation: CASSLGTSGGAFDEQFF.

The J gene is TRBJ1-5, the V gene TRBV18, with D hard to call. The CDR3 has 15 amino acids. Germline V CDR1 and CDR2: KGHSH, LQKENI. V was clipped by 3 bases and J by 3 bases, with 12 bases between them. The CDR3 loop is CASSPGRLANQPQHF. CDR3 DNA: TGTGCCAGCTCACCCGGTCGGCTAGCCAATCAGCCCCAGCATTTT.

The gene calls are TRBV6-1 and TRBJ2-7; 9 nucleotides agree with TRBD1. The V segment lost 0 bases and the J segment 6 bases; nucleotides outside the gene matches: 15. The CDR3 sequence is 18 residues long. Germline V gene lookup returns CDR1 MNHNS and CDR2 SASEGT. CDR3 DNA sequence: TGTGCCAGCAGTGAAGCGTCCGGGGGACAGGGTACGTGGGGCGAGCAGTACTTC. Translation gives CASSEASGGQGTWGEQYF.

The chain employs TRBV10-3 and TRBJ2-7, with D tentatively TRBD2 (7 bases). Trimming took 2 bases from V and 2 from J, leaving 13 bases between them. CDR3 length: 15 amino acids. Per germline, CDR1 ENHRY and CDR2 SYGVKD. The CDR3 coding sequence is TGTGCCATCAGTGAGCGAGGGGGGGGCACCTACGAGCAGTACTTC. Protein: CAISERGGGTYEQYF.

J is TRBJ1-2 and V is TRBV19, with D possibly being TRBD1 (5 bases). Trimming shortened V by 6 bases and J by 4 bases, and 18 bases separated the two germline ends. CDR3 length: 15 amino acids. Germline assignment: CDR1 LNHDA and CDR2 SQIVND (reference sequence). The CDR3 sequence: CASRTSPNRLYGYTF. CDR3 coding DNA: TGTGCCAGTAGAACATCACCAAACAGGCTCTATGGCTACACCTTC.

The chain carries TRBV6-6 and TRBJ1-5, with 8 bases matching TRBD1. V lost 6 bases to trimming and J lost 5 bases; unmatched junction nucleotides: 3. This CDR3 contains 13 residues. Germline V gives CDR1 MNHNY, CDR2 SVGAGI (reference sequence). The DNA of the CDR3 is TGTGCCAGCAGCCAGGACAGGGATCAGCCCCAGCATTTT. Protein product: CASSQDRDQPQHF.

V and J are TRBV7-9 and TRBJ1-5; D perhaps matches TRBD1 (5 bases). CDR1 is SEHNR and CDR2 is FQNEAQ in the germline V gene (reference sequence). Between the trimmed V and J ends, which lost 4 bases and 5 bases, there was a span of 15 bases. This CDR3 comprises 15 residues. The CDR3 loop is CASSSQVGGDQPQHF. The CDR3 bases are TGTGCCAGCAGCTCGCAGGTCGGGGGAGATCAGCCCCAGCATTTT.

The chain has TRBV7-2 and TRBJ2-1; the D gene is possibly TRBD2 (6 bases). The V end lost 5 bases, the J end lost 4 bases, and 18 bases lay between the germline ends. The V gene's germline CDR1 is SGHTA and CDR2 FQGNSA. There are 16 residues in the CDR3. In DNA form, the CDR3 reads TGTGCCAGCAGCCCCCGTCCCTATAGCGGTTACAATGAGCAGTTCTTC. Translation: CASSPRPYSGYNEQFF.

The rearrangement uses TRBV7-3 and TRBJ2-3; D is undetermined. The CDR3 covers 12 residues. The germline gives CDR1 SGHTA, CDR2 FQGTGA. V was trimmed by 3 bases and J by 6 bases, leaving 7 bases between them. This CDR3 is CASSFSSDTQYF. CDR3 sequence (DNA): TGTGCCAGCAGCTTTTCCTCCGATACGCAGTATTTT.